This T cell receptor beta chain was observed in a study of cytomegalovirus exposure and HLA in healthy donors. Note on this clone: Antigen unknown.

General study results and limits: High specificity and sensitivity for cytomegalovirus status were reported for the classifier. Through in vitro validation, three CMV-associated chains were shown to be specific for CMV antigens. Most TCR sequences were seen very rarely across donors, but some public TCRs occurred in many.

The V gene's germline CDR1 is MGHRA and CDR2 YSYEKL. The ends lost 1 base at V and 4 bases at J; junction bases unmatched: 4. The CDR3 spans 15 residues. The repertoire was sequenced with immunoSEQ multiplex PCR; TCRdb's copy has only in-frame clones and lacks some. The table lists 250,000 or so clones, almost 90% of them singletons. This receptor was identified in a young woman in good health and CMV-seronegative. The V and J genes are TRBV4-1 and TRBJ1-2, with 9 bases identical to TRBD1. Sequenced material: PBMCs. DNA for the CDR3: TGCGCCAGCAGCCAAGGACAGGGGGAATTCTATGGCTACACCTTC. Protein product: CASSQGQGEFYGYTF.